The next 14 T cell receptor beta chains were all read from a single sample in a study of cytomegalovirus exposure and HLA in healthy donors. Primers: 60 Vbeta forward and 13 Jbeta reverse. Clones were sequenced by immunoSEQ multiplex PCR, and TCRdb holds only the in-frame ones, with some missing. The sample carries 150,000 to 200,000 clones, roughly 80% recorded once. Sample: PBMCs. The receptors derive from a young man in good health and CMV-seronegative.

This clone was picked up a small number of times. V and J are TRBV11-2 and TRBJ2-1; the D gene is possibly TRBD2 (5 bases). The CDR3 covers 13 residues. Germline loops: CDR1 SGHAT, CDR2 FQNNGV. V was shortened by 5 bases and J by 8 bases, with 13 bases between the two germline ends. The chain's CDR3 is CASSARDIDEQFF. The CDR3 DNA reads as TGTGCCAGCAGCGCGAGGGATATCGATGAGCAGTTCTTC.

In its sample, this clone was seen a few times. J is TRBJ2-7 and V is TRBV9; D call uncertain. The CDR3 runs to 13 residues. Germline V gene lookup returns CDR1 SGDLS and CDR2 YYNGEE. V lost 0 bases to trimming and J lost 1 base, with 5 bases between them. CDR3 nucleotide sequence: TGTGCCAGCAGCGTAGACGCGTCCTACGAGCAGTACTTC. Translation gives CASSVDASYEQYF.

The V call is TRBV5-8, the J call TRBJ1-2, with 9 bases matching TRBD1. From germline, CDR1 is SGHTS and CDR2 YDEGEE. This CDR3 region has 15 residues. V lost 4 bases to trimming and J lost 4 bases; unmatched junction nucleotides: 8. In DNA form, the CDR3 reads TGTGCCAGCAGCCCCCTTTGGACAGGGGTCTATGGCTACACCTTC. Translation gives CASSPLWTGVYGYTF.

V usage is TRBV25-1 and J usage is TRBJ1-3; the match to TRBD1 covers 9 bases. The length of the CDR3 is 18 residues. V was pared by 0 bases and J by 3 bases, with 9 bases of the junction left unmatched. CDR1 and CDR2 from the germline V gene are MGHDK and SYGVNS. CDR3 sequence reads: CASSEYFGQGHFGNTIYF. The CDR3 region has the DNA TGTGCCAGCAGTGAATATTTTGGACAGGGGCATTTTGGAAACACCATATATTTT.

This rearrangement joins TRBV4-2 to TRBJ1-1; D is perhaps TRBD1 (6 bases). Germline V gene sequence: CDR1 LGHNA, CDR2 YNFKEQ. CDR3 length equals 15 residues. Deletions cut 4 bases from V and 5 bases from J, with 17 bases between. The CDR3 sequence is CASSPWGGSETEAFF. The DNA for the CDR3 is TGTGCCAGCAGCCCCTGGGGGGGCTCGGAAACTGAAGCTTTCTTT.

J is TRBJ1-2 and V is TRBV6-5, with 10 bases lining up with TRBD1. The CDR3 runs 14 residues. V dropped 0 bases and J dropped 12; count of bases not matched to a gene: 7. Germline assignment: CDR1 MNHEY and CDR2 SVGAGI. The CDR3, as DNA: TGTGCCAGCAGTTACTCGGGACAGGGGCCCTTGGACACCTTC. Protein: CASSYSGQGPLDTF.

The chain uses TRBV2 and TRBJ1-6; 9 nucleotides line up with TRBD1. J gave up 9 bases and V 4 bases, and 4 bases lay outside the gene matches. The CDR3 has 14 residues. From germline, CDR1 is SNHLY and CDR2 FYNNEI. The chain's CDR3 is CASSGGQGTSPLHF. The CDR3 DNA is TGTGCCAGCAGTGGGGGACAGGGAACTTCACCCCTCCACTTT.

The chain joins TRBV5-1 to TRBJ2-7; perhaps TRBD2 as D (6 bases). The CDR3 spans 11 residues. V was pared by 7 bases and J by 5 bases, with 10 bases between. In germline, CDR1 is SGHRS, CDR2 YFSETQ. CDR3 in DNA: TGCGCCAGCCGGTGGGGGGACGAGCAGTACTTC. This codes for CASRWGDEQYF.

V and J are TRBV5-5 and TRBJ2-7; perhaps TRBD2 as D (5 bases). V was cut by 0 bases and J by 0 bases, with 16 bases left in between. The germline CDR1 and CDR2 sequences are SGHKS and YYEKEE (reference sequence). The CDR3 runs to 17 residues. This CDR3 is CASSLALGLPSSYEQYF. The CDR3 coding sequence is TGTGCCAGCAGCTTGGCGCTCGGACTCCCGAGCTCCTACGAGCAGTACTTC.

This chain connects TRBV19 to TRBJ1-5; no clear D. V gave up 3 bases and J gave up 5 bases, with 11 bases separating them. Germline V CDR1 and CDR2: LNHDA, SQIVND (reference sequence). The length of the CDR3 is 14 residues. The CDR3 bases are TGTGCCAGTAGTATGCAGGTCACTGATCAGCCCCAGCATTTT. As protein: CASSMQVTDQPQHF.

This chain uses TRBV19 with TRBJ2-7, with 7 bases aligning to TRBD2. The V segment lost 7 bases and the J segment 4 bases; nucleotides outside the gene matches: 7. CDR1 is LNHDA and CDR2 is SQIVND in the germline V gene (reference sequence). This CDR3 contains 13 residues. CDR3 loop: CASTDSGAYEQYF. CDR3 nucleotide sequence: TGTGCCAGTACCGACAGCGGGGCTTACGAGCAGTACTTC. Full variable domain (missing parts from reference TRBV19 and TRBJ2-7): DGGITQSPKYLFRKEGQNVTLSCEQNLNHDAMYWYRQDPGQGLRLIYYSQIVNDFQKGDIAEGYSVSREKKESFPLTVTSAQKNPTAFYLCASTDSGAYEQYFGPGTRLTVT.

The J gene is TRBJ2-1, the V gene TRBV2; 9 nucleotides align to TRBD2. Germline V CDR1 and CDR2: SNHLY, FYNNEI. The V segment lost 10 bases and the J segment 2 bases; nucleotides outside the gene matches: 9. The CDR3 is made up of 15 amino acids. The CDR3 reads CATRRSSGAYNEQFF. The DNA of the CDR3 is TGTGCCACCAGAAGGTCTAGCGGGGCCTACAATGAGCAGTTCTTC.

The V and J genes are TRBV28 and TRBJ2-7; possibly TRBD2 for D (6 bases). The germline V gene encodes CDR1 MDHEN and CDR2 SYDVKM. V was cut by 6 bases and J by 7 bases, with 22 bases left in between. The CDR3 has 15 residues. CDR3 DNA sequence: TGTGCCAGCAGCCTCCGGGAGTACGAGTGGGGAGAGCAGTACTTC. Amino acids: CASSLREYEWGEQYF.

The V and J genes are TRBV6-1 and TRBJ2-7; 7 nucleotides match TRBD1. Unmatched junction bases numbered 6, after V lost 5 bases and J lost 5 bases. The CDR3 spans 13 residues. Germline CDR1 reads MNHNS; CDR2 reads SASEGT. CDR3 nucleotides: TGTGCCAGCAGTACCCCAGGGGGACACGAGCAGTACTTC. It translates to CASSTPGGHEQYF.